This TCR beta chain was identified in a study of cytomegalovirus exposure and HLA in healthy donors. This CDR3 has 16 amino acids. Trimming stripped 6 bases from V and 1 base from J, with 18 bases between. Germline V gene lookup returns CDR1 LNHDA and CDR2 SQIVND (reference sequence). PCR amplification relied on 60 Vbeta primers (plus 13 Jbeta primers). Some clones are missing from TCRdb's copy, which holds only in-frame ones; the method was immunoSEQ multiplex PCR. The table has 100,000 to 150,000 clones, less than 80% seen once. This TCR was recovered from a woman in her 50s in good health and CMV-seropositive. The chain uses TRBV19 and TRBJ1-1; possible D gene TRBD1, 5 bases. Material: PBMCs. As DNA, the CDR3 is TGTGCCAGTAGCCCCCCGCGGCGGGGGGGGAACACTGAAGCTTTCTTT. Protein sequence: CASSPPRRGGNTEAFF.